This entry concerns a single TCR beta chain. These data belong to a study of shared T cell receptors in the human thymus. The data were produced by immunoSEQ multiplex PCR, yet TCRdb's version contains in-frame clones alone and is incomplete. The table has over 350,000 clones, around 95% seen once; the top ten hold around 0.019%. Input material: thymocytes. This sequence was found in a human donor.

The CDR3 region has the DNA TGTGCCAGCACCTGGGGGGGGAATCCCTACGAGCAGTACTTC. It is translated as CASTWGGNPYEQYF. V and J are TRBV7-9 and TRBJ2-7; 7 bases line up with TRBD2. Losses at the gene ends were 7 bases for V and 2 bases for J; bases not matched to a gene: 8. Germline V gene lookup returns CDR1 SEHNR and CDR2 FQNEAQ (reference sequence). The CDR3 has 14 residues.